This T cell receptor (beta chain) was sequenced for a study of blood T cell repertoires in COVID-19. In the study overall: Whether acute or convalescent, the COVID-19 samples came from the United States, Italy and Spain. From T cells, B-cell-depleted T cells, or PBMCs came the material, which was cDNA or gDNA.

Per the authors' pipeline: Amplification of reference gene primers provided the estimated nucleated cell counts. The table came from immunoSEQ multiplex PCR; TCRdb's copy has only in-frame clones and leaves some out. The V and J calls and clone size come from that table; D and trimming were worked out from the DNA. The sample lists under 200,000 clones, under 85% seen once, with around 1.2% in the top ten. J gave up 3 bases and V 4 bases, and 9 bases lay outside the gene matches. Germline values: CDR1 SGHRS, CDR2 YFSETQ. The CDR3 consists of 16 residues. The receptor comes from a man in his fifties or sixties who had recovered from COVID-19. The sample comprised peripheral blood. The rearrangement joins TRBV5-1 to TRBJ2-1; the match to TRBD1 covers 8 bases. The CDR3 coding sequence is TGCGCCAGCAGCCCCCCGACAGGGGCGAACTACAATGAGCAGTTCTTC. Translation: CASSPPTGANYNEQFF.